The 30 T cell receptor beta chains presented below share a single source sample, sequenced in a study of CD8+CD57+ T cells in acquired aplastic anemia. The use of genomic DNA as template underpinned the TCR beta VDJ and CDR3 profiling. From the reads, TCRdb called clonotypes with MiXCR, one entry per CDR3 protein. This table holds approximately 200,000 distinct CDR3 sequences, roughly 56% found once. Sequences were obtained from sorted CD4+, CD8+, or CD8+CD57+ T cells (not recorded which) from PBMCs. The receptors stem from a human donor in good health, serving as a control.

This rearrangement joins TRBV11-2 to TRBJ2-7; no clear D gene. This CDR3 has 14 amino acids. The V and J ends lost 2 bases and 0 bases respectively, with 8 bases between them. Germline loops: CDR1 SGHAT, CDR2 FQNNGV. CDR3 DNA sequence: TGTGCCAGCAGCTTAAGCAGGTTCTCCTACGAGCAGTACTTC. It translates to CASSLSRFSYEQYF.

This clonotype has just one count. The chain recombines TRBV15 with TRBJ1-2, with TRBD1 identical over 9 bases. This CDR3 comprises 16 residues. Germline CDR1 reads LNHNV; CDR2 reads YYDKDF (reference sequence). V trimming: 5 bases; J trimming: 4 bases; junction bases outside the gene matches: 11. The CDR3 is CATSRGDRDVGYGYTF. DNA for the CDR3: TGTGCCACCAGCCGGGGGGACAGGGATGTCGGCTATGGCTACACCTTC.

In its sample, this clonotype was seen many times. This chain connects TRBV20-1 to TRBJ2-5; TRBD1 is a possible D gene (5 bases). The CDR3 length is 12 residues. The ends were cut back, 1 base at V and 2 bases at J, with 5 bases in the middle. Germline V gives CDR1 DFQATT, CDR2 SNEGSKA (reference sequence). DNA of the CDR3: TGCAGTGCTAGAGGACAGCAAGAGACCCAGTACTTC. Protein: CSARGQQETQYF.

This chain links TRBV15 with TRBJ1-4; TRBD1 matches at 9 bases. The CDR3 runs to 14 residues. The V and J ends lost 1 base and 6 bases, in that order; junction bases with no gene match: 0. Germline V gives CDR1 LNHNV, CDR2 YYDKDF (reference sequence). CDR3: CATSRGDRDEKLFF. CDR3 sequence (DNA): TGTGCCACCAGCAGAGGGGACAGGGATGAAAAACTGTTTTTT.

The chain has TRBV7-9 and TRBJ1-5, with unresolved D. Deletions cut 4 bases from V and 4 bases from J, with 5 bases between. The CDR3 has 12 amino acids. CDR1 and CDR2 (germline): SEHNR, FQNEAQ (reference sequence). The CDR3 coding sequence is TGTGCCAGCAGCTCCATGAATCAGCCCCAGCATTTT. Its translation: CASSSMNQPQHF.

This clonotype was seen many times. The chain is built from TRBV20-1 and TRBJ2-1; the match to TRBD2 covers 8 bases. J lost 6 bases, V lost 4 bases, and 8 bases had no gene match. The CDR3 is made up of 14 amino acids. Germline lookup yields CDR1 DFQATT and CDR2 SNEGSKA (reference sequence). The CDR3 DNA reads TGCAGTGCTATCCGGGGGGGCGTTCGCAATGAGCAGTTCTTC. Its translation: CSAIRGGVRNEQFF.

This clonotype was observed many times. CDR3 protein: CATRGVVGTDTQYF. As DNA, the CDR3 is TGTGCCACCAGAGGGGTTGTGGGCACAGATACGCAGTATTTT. This rearrangement joins TRBV24-1 to TRBJ2-3, with D possibly matching TRBD1 (5 bases). The germline V gene encodes CDR1 KGHDR and CDR2 SFDVKD. The CDR3 spans 14 residues. V was clipped by 7 bases and J by 1 base, with 11 bases between them.

The genes are TRBV10-2 and TRBJ2-1, with TRBD2 matching over 8 bases. Germline lookup yields CDR1 WSHSY and CDR2 SAAADI. CDR3 length: 14 amino acids. The J segment lost 10 bases and the V segment lost 1 base, leaving 6 bases of the junction unmatched. In DNA form, the CDR3 reads TGCGCCAGCAGTGAGTATTGGCGGGAGGTCGAGCAGTTCTTC. Protein: CASSEYWREVEQFF.

This clonotype was seen many times. This sequence joins TRBV6-1 and TRBJ2-7; no clear D. Between the trimmed V and J ends, which lost 8 bases and 4 bases, there was a span of 12 bases. Germline lookup yields CDR1 MNHNS and CDR2 SASEGT. The CDR3 sequence is 12 residues long. CDR3 sequence reads: CASQKTAYEQYF. The CDR3 DNA is TGTGCCAGCCAGAAGACGGCTTACGAGCAGTACTTC.

Details on this clonotype: A much larger clone sits a single nucleotide away, making a read error possible. The V call is TRBV24-1, the J call TRBJ1-3; D unclear. Trimming shortened V by 9 bases and J by 2 bases, and 7 bases separated the two germline ends. The CDR3 sequence is 12 residues long. Germline V gene data show CDR1 as KGHDR and CDR2 as SFDVKD. The CDR3 coding sequence is TGTGCCACCTCACCCGCTGGAAACACCATATATTTT. Residues: CATSPAGNTIYF.

V and J are TRBV29-1 and TRBJ2-1, with D perhaps TRBD2 (6 bases). CDR3 length equals 13 residues. From germline, CDR1 is SQVTM and CDR2 ANQGSEA. V lost 8 bases to trimming and J lost 0 bases, with 11 bases between them. The CDR3 region has the DNA TGCAGCTCCCGGGAGAGCTCCTACAATGAGCAGTTCTTC. This sequence encodes CSSRESSYNEQFF.

The J gene is TRBJ2-3, the V gene TRBV15; possibly TRBD2 for D (5 bases). The CDR3 covers 13 residues. Germline V gives CDR1 LNHNV, CDR2 YYDKDF (reference sequence). V was trimmed by 6 bases and J by 2 bases, leaving 9 bases between them. The CDR3 loop is CATSNSDTDTQYF. The CDR3, as DNA: TGTGCCACCAGTAATAGCGACACAGATACGCAGTATTTT. The whole variable domain, filled in from reference TRBV15 and TRBJ2-3, reads DAMVIQNPRYQVTQFGKPVTLSCSQTLNHNVMYWYQQKSSQAPKLLFHYYDKDFNNEADTPDNFQSRRPNTSFCFLDIRSPGLGDTAMYLCATSNSDTDTQYFGPGTRLTVL.

Notes on this clonotype: One end of the junction varies from germline; a read error may be responsible. V and J are TRBV20-1 and TRBJ2-7; D might be TRBD1 (5 bases). In germline, CDR1 is DFQATT, CDR2 SNEGSKA (reference sequence). This CDR3 spans 14 amino acids. The CDR3 bases are TGCAGTGCCAGAAGAACAGGTGCGACCTACGAGCGGTACTTC. As protein: CSARRTGATYERYF.

This clonotype was picked up many times. The rearrangement uses TRBV7-6 and TRBJ2-3, with D hard to call. Germline CDR1 reads SGHVS; CDR2 reads FNYEAQ. The CDR3 runs 14 residues. Trimming removed 6 bases at V and 2 bases at J, with 12 bases between. CDR3 DNA: TGTGCCAGCAGACCCCTCTTGCCCACAGATACGCAGTATTTT. It specifies CASRPLLPTDTQYF.

This clonotype was picked up many times. This sequence joins TRBV29-1 and TRBJ1-3; 10 bases map to TRBD1. The CDR3 is 15 amino acids. V gave up 4 bases and J gave up 8 bases; unmatched junction bases: 11. The V gene's germline CDR1 is SQVTM and CDR2 ANQGSEA. The CDR3 DNA follows: TGCAGCGTTGCACCTAGCGGGACAGGGGAGGACACCATATATTTT. Its translation: CSVAPSGTGEDTIYF.

The chain combines TRBV20-1 with TRBJ1-2, with 8 positions matching TRBD1. Germline trimming cut 3 bases from V and 4 bases from J; bases unmatched to any gene: 13. CDR3 length: 16 amino acids. Germline V gene lookup returns CDR1 DFQATT and CDR2 SNEGSKA (reference sequence). The DNA for the CDR3 is TGCAGTGCTAGTGCCTCGACAGGGGTTTTGGTCTATGGCTACACCTTC. This codes for CSASASTGVLVYGYTF.

This clonotype was seen repeatedly, ten times or more. The rearrangement uses TRBV28 and TRBJ1-6; 9 bases agree with TRBD1. The V gene's germline CDR1 is MDHEN and CDR2 SYDVKM. The CDR3 totals 15 residues. Trimming removed 5 bases from V and 14 bases from J; junction bases left unmatched: 13. CDR3 residues: CASSPSGQGSSSLHF. CDR3 DNA sequence: TGTGCCAGCAGTCCCTCGGGACAGGGTTCATCATCCCTCCACTTT.

CDR3 region: CASRPGGTPAYEQYF. The CDR3 coding sequence is TGTGCCAGCAGACCGGGCGGAACCCCCGCCTACGAGCAGTACTTC. The chain is built from TRBV2 and TRBJ2-7; D unresolved. CDR3 length equals 15 residues. CDR1 is SNHLY and CDR2 is FYNNEI in the germline V gene. The V end was cut by 6 bases, the J end by 2 bases, with 17 bases between.

Many counts were recorded for this clonotype. This chain connects TRBV7-9 to TRBJ2-7; D call uncertain. The CDR3 spans 14 residues. The germline V gene encodes CDR1 SEHNR and CDR2 FQNEAQ (reference sequence). The V end was cut by 5 bases, the J end by 0 bases, with 11 bases between. The CDR3 reads CASSPRAHSYEQYF. The CDR3 nucleotides read TGTGCCAGCAGCCCCCGGGCCCACTCCTACGAGCAGTACTTC.

This clonotype has a handful of counts. The chain couples TRBV6-4 to TRBJ2-3; 10 bases are shared with TRBD2. The CDR3 has 20 residues. CDR1 is MRHNA and CDR2 is SNTAGT in the germline V gene. With 5 bases clipped from V and 3 bases from J, the junction kept 20 bases outside the gene matches. The CDR3 sequence is CASSPRQGLSVAGGTDTQYF. The CDR3 coding sequence is TGTGCCAGCAGTCCCAGACAGGGTTTATCGGTAGCGGGGGGAACAGATACGCAGTATTTT.

As regards this clonotype: Without the conserved terminal phenylalanine or tryptophan, this CDR3 likely stems from a read error. This chain uses TRBV20-1 with TRBJ1-5; no clear D gene. The V gene lost 3 bases and the J gene lost 1 base, with 7 bases spanning the gap. The CDR3 totals 13 residues. Germline V CDR1 and CDR2: DFQATT, SNEGSKA (reference sequence). CDR3 DNA sequence: TGCAGTGCTAGGACCGAGAGCAATCAGCCCCAGCATCTT. Encoded protein: CSARTESNQPQHL.

The gene calls are TRBV5-8 and TRBJ1-2; a weak D match, TRBD1 (6 bases). Germline values: CDR1 SGHTS, CDR2 YDEGEE. Between the trimmed V and J ends, which lost 3 bases and 12 bases, there was a span of 21 bases. This CDR3 region has 14 residues. The CDR3 region has the DNA TGTGCCAGCAGCTGGGGACCACAGGGTTTGGGGGACACCTTC. Translating gives CASSWGPQGLGDTF.

Only one count was recorded for this clonotype. The chain combines TRBV7-2 with TRBJ2-5, with a weak D call TRBD2 (5 bases). V lost 0 bases and J 5 bases, leaving 7 bases between the germline ends. CDR3 length: 13 amino acids. The germline V gene encodes CDR1 SGHTA and CDR2 FQGNSA. The CDR3 sequence: CASSLAREETQYF. CDR3 nucleotide sequence: TGTGCCAGCAGCTTAGCTAGGGAGGAGACCCAGTACTTC.

V is TRBV12-3 or TRBV12-4 and J is TRBJ2-1, with D uncertain. The CDR3 spans 12 residues. V lost 0 bases and J lost 7, with 4 bases in between. The CDR3 DNA reads TGTGCCAGCAGTTTAGCGCTGAATGAGCAGTTCTTC. Translating gives CASSLALNEQFF.

At least ten counts were recorded for this clonotype. The J gene is TRBJ2-1, the V gene TRBV11-2; the match to TRBD2 covers 11 bases. From germline, CDR1 is SGHAT and CDR2 FQNNGV. There are 19 residues in the CDR3. The V and J ends lost 6 bases and 1 base, in that order; junction bases with no gene match: 14. The CDR3 protein is CASSSRGLAGGTSYNEQFF. The CDR3 bases are TGTGCCAGCAGTTCCAGGGGCCTAGCGGGGGGTACTTCCTACAATGAGCAGTTCTTC.

The rearrangement links TRBV14 to TRBJ2-5, with TRBD2 matching over 11 bases. V shed 5 bases, J shed 2 bases, and the junction held 4 bases outside the gene matches. This CDR3 is built from 15 residues. In germline, CDR1 is SGHDN, CDR2 FVKESK. CDR3 DNA: TGTGCCAGCAGCGTCGCTAGCGGGGGGCAAGAGACCCAGTACTTC. This codes for CASSVASGGQETQYF. The full variable domain, its missing parts supplied by reference TRBV14 and TRBJ2-5, is EAGVTQFPSHSVIEKGQTVTLRCDPISGHDNLYWYRRVMGKEIKFLLHFVKESKQDESGMPNNRFLAERTGGTYSTLKVQPAELEDSGVYFCASSVASGGQETQYFGPGTRLLVL.

The chain is built from TRBV20-1 and TRBJ1-4; 10 bases map to TRBD1. J lost 4 bases, V lost 6 bases, and 14 bases had no gene match. The germline V gene encodes CDR1 DFQATT and CDR2 SNEGSKA (reference sequence). This CDR3 is built from 17 residues. CDR3 nucleotide sequence: TGCAGTGCGCCAACTAGCGGGGGGACAGGGGTTAATGAAAAACTGTTTTTT. Amino acids: CSAPTSGGTGVNEKLFF.

Only one count was recorded for this clonotype. V and J are TRBV20-1 and TRBJ2-1; 10 nucleotides agree with TRBD1. CDR3 length equals 15 residues. CDR1 and CDR2 from the germline V gene are DFQATT and SNEGSKA (reference sequence). With 6 bases clipped from V and 10 bases from J, the junction kept 15 bases outside the gene matches. In nucleotides, the CDR3 is TGCAGTGCCAGCTCACCACGACAGGGGGCGGACGAGCAGTTCTTC. It yields the protein CSASSPRQGADEQFF.

The V and J genes are TRBV7-2 and TRBJ2-5; D gene unclear. V lost 1 base to trimming and J lost 10 bases, with 4 bases between them. There are 10 residues in the CDR3. CDR1 is SGHTA, CDR2 FQGNSA, per germline. CDR3 nucleotide sequence: TGTGCCAGCAGCTTAGTAATCCAGTACTTC. It encodes CASSLVIQYF.

The genes are TRBV24-1 and TRBJ1-2; no definite D call. CDR1 and CDR2 (germline): KGHDR, SFDVKD. V was cut by 1 base and J by 8 bases, with 4 bases left in between. The CDR3 runs 11 residues. The CDR3 sequence is CATSDFRGYTF. The CDR3 DNA sequence: TGTGCCACCAGTGATTTTAGGGGCTACACCTTC.